The 16 T cell receptor beta chains reported below all come from one sample, sequenced in a study of cytomegalovirus exposure and HLA in healthy donors. PCR used 60 Vbeta primers and 13 Jbeta primers. Sequencing was performed with immunoSEQ multiplex PCR; in TCRdb, only in-frame clones are kept and a portion is missing. The table has about 77,000 clones, about 79% seen once. Specimen: PBMCs. These receptors came from a man aged 35-49 years in good health and CMV-seronegative.

This chain uses TRBV29-1 with TRBJ1-1; D is undetermined. CDR1 and CDR2 (germline): SQVTM, ANQGSEA. Trimming removed 3 bases at V and 1 base at J, with 9 bases between. The CDR3 runs 13 residues. The CDR3 DNA follows: TGCAGCGTTGAGCGGCGGCAGAACACTGAAGCTTTCTTT. Protein sequence: CSVERRQNTEAFF.

This chain connects TRBV6-1 to TRBJ2-1; 14 bases line up with TRBD2. The CDR3 loop spans 14 amino acids. J gave up 15 bases and V 4 bases, and 8 bases lay outside the gene matches. Per the germline V gene, CDR1 is MNHNS and CDR2 is SASEGT. The CDR3 nucleotides are TGTGCCAGCAGTGCGGGACTAGCGGGAGTCAGTCCGTTCTTC. Translated, it gives CASSAGLAGVSPFF.

The rearrangement joins TRBV9 to TRBJ2-1; D is perhaps TRBD1 (5 bases). This CDR3 contains 14 residues. V shed 3 bases and J shed 8 bases, with 15 bases lying between them. Germline V lookup: CDR1 SGDLS, CDR2 YYNGEE. DNA of the CDR3: TGTGCCAGCAGCGCATCAGGGCGGAAGGATGAGCAGTTCTTC. It specifies CASSASGRKDEQFF.

V is TRBV6-4 and J is TRBJ2-3; TRBD1 might be the D (5 bases). V was clipped by 3 bases and J by 1 base, with 8 bases between them. There are 14 residues in the CDR3. Germline lookup yields CDR1 MRHNA and CDR2 SNTAGT. The CDR3 region is CASSEEGGTDTQYF. The CDR3 DNA follows: TGTGCCAGCAGTGAGGAAGGGGGCACAGATACGCAGTATTTT.

DNA for the CDR3: TGTGCCAGTAGTATTGGAGAGAACACTGAAGCTTTCTTT. Its translation: CASSIGENTEAFF. The chain carries TRBV19 and TRBJ1-1, with D uncertain. V gave up 3 bases and J gave up 1 base, with 6 bases separating them. The CDR3 spans 13 residues. CDR1 is LNHDA, CDR2 SQIVND, per germline (reference sequence).

This chain connects TRBV5-4 to TRBJ1-2; tentatively, D is TRBD1 (5 bases). V dropped 0 bases and J dropped 8 bases, with 8 bases sitting between them. CDR1 SGHNT and CDR2 YYREEE come from the germline V gene (reference sequence). The CDR3 is 12 amino acids. This CDR3 reads CASSLAQGGYTF. The CDR3, as DNA: TGTGCCAGCAGCTTGGCCCAGGGCGGCTACACCTTC.

The J gene is TRBJ2-1, the V gene TRBV14; TRBD2 aligns across 10 bases. CDR1 is SGHDN, CDR2 FVKESK, per germline. CDR3 length: 14 amino acids. The V segment lost 1 base and the J segment 9 bases; nucleotides outside the gene matches: 3. This CDR3 reads CASSQALAGGEQFF. The CDR3 DNA follows: TGTGCCAGCAGCCAAGCATTAGCGGGAGGTGAGCAGTTCTTC.

The V and J genes are TRBV5-5 and TRBJ2-2; D may be TRBD2 (6 bases). The CDR3 runs 16 residues. V lost 4 bases and J lost 0, with 13 bases in between. Per the germline V gene, CDR1 is SGHKS and CDR2 is YYEKEE (reference sequence). DNA for the CDR3: TGTGCCAGCAGCCTCTTGAGGGAGGCGAACACCGGGGAGCTGTTTTTT. Residues: CASSLLREANTGELFF.

J is TRBJ1-2 and V is TRBV28; D remains ambiguous. This CDR3 spans 13 amino acids. V was pared by 3 bases and J by 4 bases, with 9 bases between. Germline-derived CDR1 and CDR2 are MDHEN and SYDVKM. DNA for the CDR3: TGTGCCAGCAGTTTCGCAGGAATCTATGGCTACACCTTC. Protein: CASSFAGIYGYTF.

The chain recombines TRBV14 with TRBJ2-5; TRBD2 matches at 8 bases. With V trimmed by 4 bases and J by 1 base, 2 bases remained unmatched. Germline loops: CDR1 SGHDN, CDR2 FVKESK. This CDR3 region has 14 residues. CDR3 nucleotide sequence: TGTGCCAGCAGCCGGGGACTAGTCCAAGAGACCCAGTACTTC. Its protein product is CASSRGLVQETQYF.

The rearrangement uses TRBV11-2 and TRBJ1-2, with D maybe TRBD1 (5 bases). The CDR3 extends over 11 amino acids. Trimming pared 5 bases from V and 13 bases from J, leaving 14 bases between. Germline V gene sequence: CDR1 SGHAT, CDR2 FQNNGV. The CDR3 loop is CASSPGGGATF. CDR3 coding DNA: TGTGCCAGCAGCCCTGGGGGGGGAGCCACCTTC.

The chain is built from TRBV2 and TRBJ2-5, with 10 bases matching TRBD2. The length of the CDR3 is 14 residues. CDR1 and CDR2 (germline): SNHLY, FYNNEI. The trim removed 2 bases at V and 9 bases at J, leaving 6 bases unmatched. CDR3 residues: CASSESLAGVAQYF. The CDR3 coding sequence is TGTGCCAGCAGTGAATCCCTAGCGGGAGTGGCCCAGTACTTC.

The CDR3 DNA reads as TGTGCCAGCAGTTCACGGGGGGGACAAGAGACCCAGTACTTC. Protein: CASSSRGGQETQYF. V is TRBV6-5 and J is TRBJ2-5, with 8 bases aligning to TRBD2. The trim removed 4 bases at V and 2 bases at J, leaving 3 bases unmatched. This CDR3 contains 14 residues. Germline V gene lookup returns CDR1 MNHEY and CDR2 SVGAGI.

The chain combines TRBV4-2 with TRBJ2-1; TRBD2 aligns across 11 bases. The CDR3 spans 18 residues. The ends lost 0 bases at V and 1 base at J; junction bases unmatched: 5. Per germline, CDR1 LGHNA and CDR2 YNFKEQ. The CDR3 coding sequence is TGTGCCAGCAGCCAAGAGCGGTGGACTAGCGGGTCCTACAATGAGCAGTTCTTC. Amino acid sequence: CASSQERWTSGSYNEQFF.

Comment on this clone: Within the sample, other DNA sequences also encode this same CDR3. This chain links TRBV15 with TRBJ1-2; D is ambiguous. The CDR3 consists of 12 residues. Per germline, CDR1 LNHNV and CDR2 YYDKDF (reference sequence). The V and J ends lost 0 bases and 5 bases respectively, with 4 bases between them. CDR3 nucleotides: TGTGCCACCAGCAGAGATAGTTATGGCTACACCTTC. This codes for CATSRDSYGYTF. Full variable domain (outside the CDR3, taken from reference TRBV15 and TRBJ1-2): DAMVIQNPRYQVTQFGKPVTLSCSQTLNHNVMYWYQQKSSQAPKLLFHYYDKDFNNEADTPDNFQSRRPNTSFCFLDIRSPGLGDTAMYLCATSRDSYGYTFGSGTRLTVV.

The table lists this clone with a count of one. The V and J genes are TRBV30 and TRBJ2-7; TRBD2 matches at 7 bases. The length of the CDR3 is 14 residues. J lost 0 bases, V lost 4 bases, and 6 bases had no gene match. The germline CDR1 and CDR2 sequences are GTSNPN and SVGIG (reference sequence). The CDR3 coding sequence is TGTGCCTGGACCAAGACTAGCTCCTCCTACGAGCAGTACTTC. Translated, it gives CAWTKTSSSYEQYF. The full variable domain, completed using reference TRBV30 and TRBJ2-7, is SQTIHQWPATLVQPVGSPLSLECTVEGTSNPNLYWYRQAAGRGLQLLFYSVGIGQISSEVPQNLSASRPQDRQFILSSKKLLLSDSGFYLCAWTKTSSSYEQYFGPGTRLTVT.